This T cell receptor (beta chain) was captured by sequencing in a study of Graves' ophthalmopathy and Graves' hyperthyroidism. TCR beta CDR3 regions were amplified from RNA transcripts. The authors performed first-round RT-PCR with HTBI primers and then a second-round multiplex PCR. Each CDR3 protein is one row after TCRdb ran MiXCR on the multiplex PCR reads. The data show 150,000 to 200,000 distinct CDR3 sequences, 30% to 45% seen once. After removal of 5 bases from V and 4 bases from J, the junction contained 18 bases not matched to a gene. Per the germline V gene, CDR1 is MNHEY and CDR2 is SVGAGI. This CDR3 spans 18 amino acids. In its sample, this clonotype was seen a few times.

Input material: peripheral blood. The J gene is TRBJ1-2, the V gene TRBV6-5, with 8 bases fitting TRBD1. The TCR comes from a man aged 30 to 39 with Graves' ophthalmopathy. For the CDR3, the DNA is TGTGCCAGCAGTCCCGCGTTGGACAGGGTCGTTCGAGGCTATGGCTACACCTTC. Translating it yields CASSPALDRVVRGYGYTF.